A selection of T cell receptor beta chains follows, all from one sample in a study of T cells expressing NK-cell markers. TCRdb re-called the 5' RACE reads and catalogs CDR3 proteins one per entry, DNA excluded. The repertoire shows fewer than 7,500 distinct CDR3 sequences; the top ten hold about 55%. The sample comprised blood T cells: a sorted CD56 or NKG2C T cell subset, CD4+ or CD8+ T cells, or bulk PBMC T cells (not recorded which). All receptors derive from a man aged 18 to 29 in good health. Both conserved end residues are part of each CDR3. Only part of the rows carry a size: once, few, many, or a class if the clone is expanded.

j_gene: TRBJ2-3; abundance: -; len: 15; v_gene: TRBV5-5; CDR3aa: CASRLAGGTRDTQYF
j_gene: TRBJ1-3; abundance: -; len: 16; v_gene: TRBV11-2; CDR3aa: CASSLDPVNSGNTIYF
j_gene: TRBJ1-5; abundance: -; len: 15; v_gene: TRBV20-1; CDR3aa: CSARAPGSRNQPQHF
j_gene: TRBJ2-5; abundance: medium-sized; len: 11; v_gene: TRBV5-1; CDR3aa: CASSMEETQYF
j_gene: TRBJ2-1; abundance: -; len: 13; v_gene: TRBV19; CDR3aa: CASTSSTYNEQFF
j_gene: TRBJ1-5; abundance: -; len: 13; v_gene: TRBV7-9; CDR3aa: CASSLLGDQPQHF
j_gene: TRBJ2-7; abundance: -; len: 15; v_gene: TRBV20-1; CDR3aa: CSSHDRALSSYEQYF
j_gene: TRBJ2-3; abundance: -; len: 14; v_gene: TRBV6-1; CDR3aa: CASTSGRGPDTQYF
j_gene: TRBJ2-3; abundance: -; len: 14; v_gene: TRBV20-1; CDR3aa: CSASLAGETDTQYF
j_gene: TRBJ1-2; abundance: -; len: 14; v_gene: TRBV10-2; CDR3aa: CASTEGSLLDGYTF
j_gene: TRBJ1-1; abundance: -; len: 15; v_gene: TRBV10-3; CDR3aa: CAISELRQGEKEAFF
j_gene: TRBJ1-4; abundance: -; len: 14; v_gene: TRBV30; CDR3aa: CAWSVLGTPEKLFF
j_gene: TRBJ2-2; abundance: -; len: 14; v_gene: TRBV6-4; CDR3aa: CASSDSGTSGELFF
j_gene: TRBJ2-1; abundance: -; len: 13; v_gene: TRBV29-1; CDR3aa: CSVGQEAYNEQFF
j_gene: TRBJ1-4; abundance: -; len: 16; v_gene: TRBV5-1; CDR3aa: CASSRPLGGTNEKLFF
j_gene: TRBJ2-2; abundance: -; len: 13; v_gene: TRBV6-4; CDR3aa: CASSEDSESGLFF
j_gene: TRBJ2-7; abundance: -; len: 12; v_gene: TRBV3-1; CDR3aa: CASSLDSFEQYF
j_gene: TRBJ2-5; abundance: -; len: 13; v_gene: TRBV18; CDR3aa: CASSPDRGETQYF
j_gene: TRBJ2-3; abundance: -; len: 16; v_gene: TRBV27; CDR3aa: CASSLFPGDGADTQYF
j_gene: TRBJ2-4; abundance: medium-sized; len: 14; v_gene: TRBV20-1; CDR3aa: CSASGGLAKNIQYF
j_gene: TRBJ2-5; abundance: -; len: 14; v_gene: TRBV19; CDR3aa: CASSTRGRRETQYF
j_gene: TRBJ1-1; abundance: medium-sized; len: 14; v_gene: TRBV5-1; CDR3aa: CASSFSPGDTEAFF
j_gene: TRBJ2-2; abundance: -; len: 18; v_gene: TRBV12-3/TRBV12-4; CDR3aa: CASSLAGPGWTNTGELFF
j_gene: TRBJ2-5; abundance: -; len: 13; v_gene: TRBV7-7; CDR3aa: CASSFGPRETQYF
j_gene: TRBJ2-1; abundance: -; len: 15; v_gene: TRBV6-1; CDR3aa: CASSEGTSGSDEQFF
j_gene: TRBJ2-2; abundance: medium-sized; len: 16; v_gene: TRBV2; CDR3aa: CASSLNYKVYTGELFF